This note documents a single T cell receptor (beta chain) sequence. Using immunoSEQ multiplex PCR, the repertoire was profiled, and TCRdb retains in-frame clones only, with some absent. The sample includes about 1 million clones, roughly 75% seen only once; the top ten take about 1.5%. The data derive from a study of shared clonotypes between healthy human individuals. The length of the CDR3 is 16 residues. V was clipped by 1 base and J by 4 bases, with 16 bases between them. Germline loops: CDR1 MNHNS, CDR2 SASEGT. Sequenced sample: memory CD4+ T cells sorted from blood. Indicated subset: CD45RA-negative fraction. The rearrangement joins TRBV6-1 to TRBJ1-2; D not certain. This sequence originates from a man aged 18 to 29 in good health. CDR3: CASSEDGAQVVYGYTF. CDR3 coding DNA: TGTGCCAGCAGTGAAGACGGTGCCCAGGTAGTCTATGGCTACACCTTC.